This T cell receptor beta chain was profiled in a study of CD8+CD57+ T cells in acquired aplastic anemia. Across the whole study: On average, sorted CD4+ and CD8+ cells gave 3 to 4 ug of DNA.

CDR3 length equals 17 residues. Unmatched junction bases numbered 7, after V lost 2 bases and J lost 2 bases. Per germline, CDR1 SGDLS and CDR2 YYNGEE. Whole-study results and caveats: Statistical testing detected no significant gap in CD8+ Simpson's diversity between patients and controls.

Many counts were recorded for this clonotype. As yet, its antigen is unknown. Profiling that covered TCR beta VDJ and CDR3 relied on genomic DNA as its template. Each CDR3 protein is one row after TCRdb ran MiXCR on the reads. The sample comprises 150,000 to 200,000 distinct CDR3 sequences, 48% of which are singletons, and under 2% rests with the top ten. Individuals selected for sequencing had exhibited CD8+CD57+ cell expansion on flow cytometry. With no exception, the patients had severe acquired aplastic anemia. The V and J genes are TRBV9 and TRBJ1-4, with 9 bases aligning to TRBD1. The origin of this receptor is a human donor with aplastic anemia. What was sequenced was sorted CD4+, CD8+, or CD8+CD57+ T cells (not recorded which) from PBMCs. The CDR3 loop is CASSVDPTGGTNEKLFF. The CDR3 DNA follows: TGTGCCAGCAGCGTCGACCCAACAGGGGGCACTAATGAAAAACTGTTTTTT.